This T cell receptor (beta chain) was retrieved from a study of T cell responses to AZD1222 COVID-19 vaccine. Whole-study findings and limits: Receipt of two AZD1222 doses was followed by a rise in Spike-specific TCR breadth and depth. The study reported that nearly half of spike-specific TCRs target unmutated variant regions. A mostly white British donor set with more females was recruited, and clonal diversity was possibly underestimated. Spike as a whole was targeted by vaccine-associated CD4 TCRs, dominant at 160-218 and 743-854.

Profiled with immunoSEQ multiplex PCR; TCRdb holds only in-frame clones, not every one. The table includes 140,000 to 150,000 clones, 70% to 90% detected once. V was pared by 2 bases and J by 2 bases, with 2 bases of the junction left unmatched. Germline CDR1 and CDR2: MDHEN and SYDVKM. CDR3 size: 14 residues. Worth noting for this clone: Its antigen is currently unknown.

This TCR was recovered from an adult in good health. V is TRBV28 and J is TRBJ2-7, with TRBD2 matching 8 bases. The material sequenced was peripheral blood, taken on day 0 of AZD1222 vaccination. CDR3 residues: CASSLAGGPYEQYF. CDR3 DNA: TGTGCCAGCAGTTTAGCGGGGGGTCCCTACGAGCAGTACTTC. Drawing the rest from reference TRBV28 and TRBJ2-7, the complete variable domain is DVKVTQSSRYLVKRTGEKVFLECVQDMDHENMFWYRQDPGLGLRLIYFSYDVKMKEKGDIPEGYSVSREKKERFSLILESASTNQTSMYLCASSLAGGPYEQYFGPGTRLTVT.